This T cell receptor (beta chain) was sequenced during a study of T cell changes during pregnancy in multiple sclerosis. Sequenced by immunoSEQ multiplex PCR; TCRdb stores in-frame clones only, minus some. The table shows just under 65,000 clones, with 90% to 95% occurring only once. Germline CDR1 is SGHDT and CDR2 is YYEEEE. V shed 3 bases and J shed 7 bases, with 11 bases lying between them. CDR3 length: 13 residues. This sequence was found in a female donor in good health, enrolled as a control in a pregnancy study. The specimen comprised peripheral blood, sampled in the third trimester of pregnancy. The chain joins TRBV5-6 to TRBJ2-1; D remains ambiguous. CDR3 DNA sequence: TGTGCCAGCAGCTATCCACCAGGAAATGAGCAGTTCTTC. Its protein product is CASSYPPGNEQFF.